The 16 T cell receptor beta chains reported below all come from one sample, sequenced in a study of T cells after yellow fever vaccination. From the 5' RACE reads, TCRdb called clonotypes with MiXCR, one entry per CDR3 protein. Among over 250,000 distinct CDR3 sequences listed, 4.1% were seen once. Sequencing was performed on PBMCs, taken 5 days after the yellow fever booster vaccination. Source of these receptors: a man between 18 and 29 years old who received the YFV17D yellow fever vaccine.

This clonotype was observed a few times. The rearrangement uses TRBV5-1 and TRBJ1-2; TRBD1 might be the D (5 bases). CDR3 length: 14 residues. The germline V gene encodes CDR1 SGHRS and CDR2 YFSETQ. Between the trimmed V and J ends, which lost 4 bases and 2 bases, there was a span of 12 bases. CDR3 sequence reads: CASSPPEGNYGYTF. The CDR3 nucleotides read TGCGCCAGCAGCCCCCCGGAGGGGAACTATGGCTACACCTTC.

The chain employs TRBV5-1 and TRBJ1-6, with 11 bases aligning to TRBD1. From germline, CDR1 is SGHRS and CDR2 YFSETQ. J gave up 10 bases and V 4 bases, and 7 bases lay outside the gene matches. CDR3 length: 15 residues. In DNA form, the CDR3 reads TGCGCCAGCAGCAGGGAGGGACAGGGGGGCTCACCCCTCCACTTT. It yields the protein CASSREGQGGSPLHF.

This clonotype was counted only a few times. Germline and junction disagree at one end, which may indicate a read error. The CDR3 DNA is TGCAGTGGTAGAGGGGCAGGGAATGAGGGATGGGAACGAAACACCATATATTTT. This translates into CSGRGAGNEGWERNTIYF. V gene TRBV20-1 combines with J gene TRBJ1-3; TRBD1 is a possible D gene (5 bases). The CDR3 is made up of 18 amino acids. CDR1 and CDR2 from the germline V gene are DFQATT and SNEGSKA (reference sequence).

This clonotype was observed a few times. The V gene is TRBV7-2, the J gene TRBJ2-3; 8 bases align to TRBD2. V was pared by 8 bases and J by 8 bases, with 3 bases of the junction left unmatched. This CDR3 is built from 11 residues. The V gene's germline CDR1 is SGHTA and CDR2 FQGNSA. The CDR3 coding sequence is TGTGCCAGCCATAGCGGGGCTACGCAGTATTTT. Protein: CASHSGATQYF.

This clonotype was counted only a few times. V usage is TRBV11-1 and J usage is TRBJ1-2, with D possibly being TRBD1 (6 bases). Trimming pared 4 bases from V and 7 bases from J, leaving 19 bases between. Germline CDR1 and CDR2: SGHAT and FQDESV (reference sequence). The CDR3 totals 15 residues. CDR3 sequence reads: CASSSRSGADGGYTF. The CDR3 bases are TGTGCCAGCAGCTCACGCTCGGGGGCGGATGGTGGCTACACCTTC.

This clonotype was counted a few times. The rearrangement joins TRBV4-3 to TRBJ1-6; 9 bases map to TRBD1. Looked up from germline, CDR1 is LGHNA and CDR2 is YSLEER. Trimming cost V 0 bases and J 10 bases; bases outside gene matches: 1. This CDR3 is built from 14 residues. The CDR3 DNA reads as TGCGCCAGCAGCCAAGAGGGACAGGGATCACCCCTCCACTTT. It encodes CASSQEGQGSPLHF.

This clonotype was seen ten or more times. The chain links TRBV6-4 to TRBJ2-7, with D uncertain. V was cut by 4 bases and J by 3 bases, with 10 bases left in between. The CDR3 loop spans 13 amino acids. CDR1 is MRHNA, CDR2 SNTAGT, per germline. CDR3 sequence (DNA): TGTGCCAGCAGTGCCCTCCGGGTCTACGAGCAGTACGTC. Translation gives CASSALRVYEQYV.

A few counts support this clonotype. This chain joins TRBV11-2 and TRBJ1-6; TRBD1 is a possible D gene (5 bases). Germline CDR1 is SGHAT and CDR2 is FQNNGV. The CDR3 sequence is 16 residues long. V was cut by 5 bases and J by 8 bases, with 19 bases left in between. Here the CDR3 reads CASSRGFDRFYSPLHF. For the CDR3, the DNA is TGTGCCAGCAGCCGAGGTTTCGACAGATTTTATTCACCCCTCCACTTT.

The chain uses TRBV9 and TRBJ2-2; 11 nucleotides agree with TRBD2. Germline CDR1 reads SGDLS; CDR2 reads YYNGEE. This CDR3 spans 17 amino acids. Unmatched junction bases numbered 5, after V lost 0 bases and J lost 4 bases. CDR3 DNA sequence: TGTGCCAGCAGCGTAGGGGCTAGCGGGGGGACCACCGGGGAGCTGTTTTTT. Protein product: CASSVGASGGTTGELFF.

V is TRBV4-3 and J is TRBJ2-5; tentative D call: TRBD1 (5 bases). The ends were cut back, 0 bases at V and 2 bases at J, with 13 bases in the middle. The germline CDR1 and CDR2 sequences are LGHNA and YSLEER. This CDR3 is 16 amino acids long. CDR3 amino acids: CASSQEWQGLQETQYF. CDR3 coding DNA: TGCGCCAGCAGCCAAGAGTGGCAGGGATTACAAGAGACCCAGTACTTC.

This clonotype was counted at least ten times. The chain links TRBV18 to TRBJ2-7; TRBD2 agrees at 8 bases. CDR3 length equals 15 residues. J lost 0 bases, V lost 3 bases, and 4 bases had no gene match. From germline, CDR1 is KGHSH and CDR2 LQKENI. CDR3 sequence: CASSPGAGASYEQYV. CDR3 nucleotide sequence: TGTGCCAGCTCACCCGGAGCGGGGGCCTCCTACGAGCAGTACGTC.

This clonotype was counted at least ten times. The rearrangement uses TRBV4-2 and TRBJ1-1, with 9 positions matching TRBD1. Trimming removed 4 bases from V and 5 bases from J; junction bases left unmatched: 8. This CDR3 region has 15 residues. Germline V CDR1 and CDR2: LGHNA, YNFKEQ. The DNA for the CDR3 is TGTGCCAGCAGCCGGACCGGGACAGGGAAAACTGAAGCTTTCTTT. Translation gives CASSRTGTGKTEAFF.

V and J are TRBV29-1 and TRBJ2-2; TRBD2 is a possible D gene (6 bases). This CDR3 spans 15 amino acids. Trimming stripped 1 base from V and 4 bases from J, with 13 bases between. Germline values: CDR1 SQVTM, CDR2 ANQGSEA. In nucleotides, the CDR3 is TGCAGCGTTGAAGTTTCAAGCGGGCCCACCGGGGAGCTGTTTTTT. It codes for CSVEVSSGPTGELFF.

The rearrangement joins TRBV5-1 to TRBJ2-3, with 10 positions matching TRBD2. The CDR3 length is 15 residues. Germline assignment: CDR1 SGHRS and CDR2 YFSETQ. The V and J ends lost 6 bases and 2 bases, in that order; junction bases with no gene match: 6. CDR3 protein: CASTISGGYTDTQYF. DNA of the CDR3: TGCGCCAGCACCATTAGCGGGGGGTACACAGATACGCAGTATTTT.

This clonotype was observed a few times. The CDR3 here is CASSQDIRETEAFF. Here the CDR3 DNA reads TGTGCCAGCAGCCAAGATATCAGGGAGACTGAAGCTTTCTTT. The chain combines TRBV4-2 with TRBJ1-1; tentatively, D is TRBD1 (5 bases). In germline, CDR1 is LGHNA, CDR2 YNFKEQ. The V end was cut by 0 bases, the J end by 5 bases, with 10 bases between. The CDR3 is made up of 14 amino acids.

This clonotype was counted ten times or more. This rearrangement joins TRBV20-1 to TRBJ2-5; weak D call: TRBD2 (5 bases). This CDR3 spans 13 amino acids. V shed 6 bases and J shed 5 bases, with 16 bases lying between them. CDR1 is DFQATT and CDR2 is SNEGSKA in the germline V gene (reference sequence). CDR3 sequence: CSAPQAGWETQYF. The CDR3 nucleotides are TGCAGTGCACCTCAGGCGGGTTGGGAGACCCAGTACTTC.